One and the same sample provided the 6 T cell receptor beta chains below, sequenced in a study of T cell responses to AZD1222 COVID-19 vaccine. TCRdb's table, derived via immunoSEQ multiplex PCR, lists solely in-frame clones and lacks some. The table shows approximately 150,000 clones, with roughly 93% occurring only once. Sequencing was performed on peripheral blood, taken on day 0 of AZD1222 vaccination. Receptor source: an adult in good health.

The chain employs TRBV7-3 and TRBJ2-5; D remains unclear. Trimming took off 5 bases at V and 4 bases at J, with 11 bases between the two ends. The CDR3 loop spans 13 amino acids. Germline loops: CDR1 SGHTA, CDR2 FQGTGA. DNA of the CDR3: TGTGCCAGCAGCCCGACGTTGGGAGAGACCCAGTACTTC. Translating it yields CASSPTLGETQYF.

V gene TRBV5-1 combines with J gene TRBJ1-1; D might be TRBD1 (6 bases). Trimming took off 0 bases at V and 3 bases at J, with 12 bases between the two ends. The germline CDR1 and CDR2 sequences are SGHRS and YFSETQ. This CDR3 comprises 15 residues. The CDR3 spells CASSLDRGAHTEAFF. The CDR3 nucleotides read TGCGCCAGCAGCTTGGATCGGGGGGCACACACTGAAGCTTTCTTT.

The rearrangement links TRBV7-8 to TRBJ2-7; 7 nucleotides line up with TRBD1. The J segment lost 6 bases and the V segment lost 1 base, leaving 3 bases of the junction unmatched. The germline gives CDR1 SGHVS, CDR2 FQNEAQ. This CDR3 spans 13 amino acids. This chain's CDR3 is CASSLGTGLEQYF. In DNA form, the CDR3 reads TGTGCCAGCAGCTTAGGGACAGGTCTCGAGCAGTACTTC. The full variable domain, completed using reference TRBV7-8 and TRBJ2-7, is GAGVSQSPRYKVAKRGQDVALRCDPISGHVSLFWYQQALGQGPEFLTYFQNEAQLDKSGLPSDRFFAERPEGSVSTLKIQRTQQEDSAVYLCASSLGTGLEQYFGPGTRLTVT.

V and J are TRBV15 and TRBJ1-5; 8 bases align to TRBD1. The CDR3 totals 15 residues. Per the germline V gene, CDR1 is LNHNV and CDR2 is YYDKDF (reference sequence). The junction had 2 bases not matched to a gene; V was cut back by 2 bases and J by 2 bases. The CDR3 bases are TGTGCCACCAGCAGACCGGGACAGGGCAATCAGCCCCAGCATTTT. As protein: CATSRPGQGNQPQHF.

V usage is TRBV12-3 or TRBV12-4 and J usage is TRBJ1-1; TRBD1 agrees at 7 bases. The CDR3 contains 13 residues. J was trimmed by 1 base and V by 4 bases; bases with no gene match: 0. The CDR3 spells CASSWTGNTEAFF. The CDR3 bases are TGTGCCAGCAGTTGGACAGGGAACACTGAAGCTTTCTTT.

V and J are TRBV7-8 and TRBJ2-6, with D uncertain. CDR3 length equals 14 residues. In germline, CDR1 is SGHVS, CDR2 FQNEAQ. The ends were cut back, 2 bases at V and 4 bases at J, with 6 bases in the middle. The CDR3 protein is CASSLTTGANVLTF. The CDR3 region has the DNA TGTGCCAGCAGCTTAACAACGGGGGCCAACGTCCTGACTTTC.